One sample yielded the 4 T cell receptor beta chains listed below, sequenced in a study of shared clonotypes between healthy human individuals (dated by TCRdb to 2018 to 2020). Libraries were made using the immunoSEQ multiplex PCR assay. TCRdb mirrors the immuneACCESS table, restricted to in-frame sequences. Some clones are absent from its copies; in checked studies, under half trace to an unresolved V gene, and the reason for the others is unknown. The sample table holds approximately 2,300,000 clones, of which about 90% were seen once. The biggest ten clones account for about 0.36% of the sample. Material for sequencing was naive CD4+ T cells from PBMCs. Explained via the paper, the cell subset or site label denotes: CD45RA+ positively selected. The receptor source for this set is a man in his late teens or twenties in good health. Some clones in this sample may be carry-over from other donors' samples.

The chain is built from TRBV28 and TRBJ2-7; D is ambiguous. The CDR3 length is 13 residues. Looked up from germline, CDR1 is MDHEN and CDR2 is SYDVKM. V dropped 7 bases and J dropped 3 bases, with 13 bases sitting between them. The CDR3: CASTERHLYEQYF. Written as DNA, the CDR3 is TGTGCCAGCACCGAAAGACACCTCTACGAGCAGTACTTC.

CDR3 sequence reads: CAWRWRDRRTYEQYF. The DNA for the CDR3 is TGTGCCTGGAGGTGGCGGGACAGGCGTACCTACGAGCAGTACTTC. The chain joins TRBV30 to TRBJ2-7, with 8 bases lining up with TRBD1. This CDR3 has 15 residues. The germline V gene encodes CDR1 GTSNPN and CDR2 SVGIG (reference sequence). J gave up 2 bases and V 3 bases, and 9 bases lay outside the gene matches.

This clone has a single count. The chain couples TRBV7-3 to TRBJ2-2; 7 bases fit TRBD2. With 2 bases clipped from V and 5 bases from J, the junction kept 2 bases outside the gene matches. CDR1 is SGHTA and CDR2 is FQGTGA in the germline V gene. The CDR3 is 14 amino acids. CDR3 protein: CASSLRLATGELFF. In DNA form, the CDR3 reads TGTGCCAGCAGCTTACGACTAGCAACCGGGGAGCTGTTTTTT.

V usage is TRBV18 and J usage is TRBJ2-3; 12 nucleotides line up with TRBD2. Losses at the gene ends were 3 bases for V and 5 bases for J; bases not matched to a gene: 3. In germline, CDR1 is KGHSH, CDR2 LQKENI. This CDR3 comprises 15 residues. The CDR3 sequence: CASSPPGLAGDTQYF. The CDR3 DNA is TGTGCCAGCTCACCCCCGGGACTAGCGGGAGATACGCAGTATTTT.